The clone carrying this TCR beta chain was seen many times. Data came from immunoSEQ multiplex PCR; TCRdb stores just in-frame clones and leaves some out. The sample gives about 240,000 clones, roughly 80% of which show up once; about 3.6% is in the top ten. This sample is drawn from a study of blood T cell repertoires in COVID-19. The specimen was PBMCs or T cells enriched from blood (not recorded which). The receptor's source is a woman aged 40 to 55 who had been exposed to COVID-19.

The CDR3 DNA reads TGTGCCAGCAGCTTCGGGGGGGGTCCCTACGAGCAGTACTTC. As protein: CASSFGGGPYEQYF. This chain uses TRBV5-4 with TRBJ2-7; 8 bases agree with TRBD2. J gave up 2 bases and V 2 bases, and 3 bases lay outside the gene matches. CDR1 is SGHNT, CDR2 YYREEE, per germline (reference sequence). CDR3 length: 14 residues.